This T cell receptor beta chain comes out of a study of blood T cells in healthy people across ages. Points from the study as a whole: The CMV status of each donor remained undetermined, and this could have confounded shifts in expanded clonotypes. TCR beta diversity per million T cells fell roughly linearly with age. A strong correlation was found between TCR beta diversity and the percentage of naive T cells.

This clonotype was counted only a few times. What it recognizes is unknown. The V segment lost 6 bases and the J segment 3 bases; nucleotides outside the gene matches: 11. Germline CDR1 is MDHEN and CDR2 is SYDVKM. The CDR3 spans 16 residues. Sample-barcoded 5' priming and a J-beta primer mix drove a second PCR of about 7 to 11 cycles. From the 5' RACE reads, TCRdb called clonotypes with MiXCR, one entry per CDR3 protein. Here the sample spans about 940,000 distinct CDR3 sequences, around 49% being singletons. This TCR was recovered from a man aged 25-45 years in good health. V usage is TRBV28 and J usage is TRBJ2-3; 8 positions match TRBD2. Sequencing was performed on blood. The CDR3 sequence: CASRPTPGLETDTQYF. The CDR3 nucleotides are TGTGCCAGCAGGCCCACTCCGGGACTAGAGACAGATACGCAGTATTTT.